Below are 11 T cell receptor beta chains sequenced from a single sample in a study of T cell responses to AZD1222 COVID-19 vaccine. Repertoires were generated with immunoSEQ multiplex PCR, while TCRdb's copy carries only in-frame clones and drops some. This table holds roughly 100,000 clones, less than 95% found once. The sample here was peripheral blood, taken on day 0 of AZD1222 vaccination. The receptor set was obtained from an adult in good health.

The gene calls are TRBV10-3 and TRBJ2-3; no firm D call. The CDR3 totals 13 residues. The ends were cut back, 0 bases at V and 5 bases at J, with 6 bases in the middle. Per germline, CDR1 ENHRY and CDR2 SYGVKD. CDR3 amino acids: CAISESWEDTQYF. Written as DNA, the CDR3 is TGTGCCATCAGTGAGTCGTGGGAAGATACGCAGTATTTT.

This rearrangement joins TRBV21-1 to TRBJ1-1; TRBD1, the table's D call, lacks a check against the DNA. TRBV21-1 is termed a pseudogene. The CDR3 covers 12 residues. The CDR3 DNA reads TGTGCCAGCAGCCCCCAGGGGGCTGAAGCTTTCTTT. This sequence encodes CASSPQGAEAFF.

The chain is built from TRBV7-9 and TRBJ2-4, with D maybe TRBD2 (5 bases). V was cut by 1 base and J by 0 bases, with 10 bases left in between. Germline V lookup: CDR1 SEHNR, CDR2 FQNEAQ (reference sequence). The CDR3 runs to 16 residues. As DNA, the CDR3 is TGTGCCAGCAGCTTAGGCGAGGGCCTAGCCAAAAACATTCAGTACTTC. Translation gives CASSLGEGLAKNIQYF. Full variable domain (rest looked up from reference TRBV7-9 and TRBJ2-4): DTGVSQNPRHKITKRGQNVTFRCDPISEHNRLYWYRQTLGQGPEFLTYFQNEAQLEKSRLLSDRFSAERPKGSFSTLEIQRTEQGDSAMYLCASSLGEGLAKNIQYFGAGTRLSVL.

The chain is built from TRBV6-5 and TRBJ1-2; D gene uncertain. Trimming cost V 2 bases and J 4 bases, with 14 bases left between them. This CDR3 has 15 residues. Looked up from germline, CDR1 is MNHEY and CDR2 is SVGAGI. The CDR3 protein is CASSYAPGRLYGYTF. The CDR3 DNA reads TGTGCCAGCAGTTACGCCCCTGGGAGACTCTATGGCTACACCTTC.

The genes are TRBV15 and TRBJ1-2; 8 bases map to TRBD1. J lost 3 bases, V lost 5 bases, and 8 bases had no gene match. Germline V lookup: CDR1 LNHNV, CDR2 YYDKDF (reference sequence). The CDR3 extends over 15 amino acids. The CDR3 DNA sequence: TGTGCCACCAGCGGGGGGACAGGTCTAGACTATGGCTACACCTTC. The encoded protein is CATSGGTGLDYGYTF.

The chain carries TRBV7-9 and TRBJ2-7; no firm D call. Trimming removed 3 bases from V and 3 bases from J, with 12 bases in between. Germline values: CDR1 SEHNR, CDR2 FQNEAQ (reference sequence). The CDR3 is made up of 14 amino acids. In DNA, the CDR3 is TGTGCCAGCAGCTTTTCCGCACGGCTCTACGAGCAGTACTTC. Encoded protein: CASSFSARLYEQYF.

The chain couples TRBV5-1 to TRBJ1-1; D gene uncertain. The CDR3 covers 14 residues. The V and J ends lost 4 bases and 1 base respectively, with 11 bases between them. Germline CDR1 and CDR2: SGHRS and YFSETQ. The CDR3 region has the DNA TGCGCCAGCAGCCCCCTGCGGGGGAACACTGAAGCTTTCTTT. Protein product: CASSPLRGNTEAFF.

The chain is built from TRBV4-1 and TRBJ2-2; 8 positions agree with TRBD2. Germline lookup yields CDR1 MGHRA and CDR2 YSYEKL. This CDR3 has 16 amino acids. The ends lost 2 bases at V and 7 bases at J; junction bases unmatched: 9. CDR3 sequence: CASSQLRGGRGGELFF. The DNA of the CDR3 is TGCGCCAGCAGCCAATTACGCGGGGGGAGGGGCGGGGAGCTGTTTTTT.

The chain recombines TRBV5-1 with TRBJ1-1, with a tentative D call TRBD1 (6 bases). The CDR3 is made up of 14 amino acids. Trimming took 3 bases from V and 4 from J, leaving 13 bases between them. Germline V gene sequence: CDR1 SGHRS, CDR2 YFSETQ. The CDR3 DNA follows: TGCGCCAGCAGCTGGGAACAGGGTGGCACTGAAGCTTTCTTT. Residues: CASSWEQGGTEAFF.

The chain carries TRBV10-3 and TRBJ1-6, with D hard to call. V was clipped by 2 bases and J by 8 bases, with 10 bases between them. Germline values: CDR1 ENHRY, CDR2 SYGVKD. The CDR3 contains 14 residues. The CDR3 is CAISERVGDSPLHF. CDR3 DNA sequence: TGTGCCATCAGTGAGAGAGTAGGTGATTCACCCCTCCACTTT.

The rearrangement links TRBV7-9 to TRBJ1-5; D is possibly TRBD1 (5 bases). Germline CDR1 SEHNR, CDR2 FQNEAQ (reference sequence). The CDR3 is 14 amino acids. The V gene lost 5 bases and the J gene lost 3 bases, with 11 bases spanning the gap. DNA of the CDR3: TGTGCCAGCAGCGGGGGGACTAACAATCAGCCCCAGCATTTT. This codes for CASSGGTNNQPQHF.